The 26 T cell receptor beta chains listed next were all sequenced from one sample in a study of T cells in Graves' hyperthyroidism and ophthalmopathy. RNA transcripts provided the source from which TCR beta CDR3 regions were amplified. RT-PCR in the first round (using the HTBI primer set) targeted the TCR CDR3. TCRdb used MiXCR to reprocess the multiplex PCR reads, holding one entry per CDR3 protein. Of hundreds of thousands of distinct CDR3 sequences listed, roughly 14% are singletons. The sequencing sample was made of blood. These receptors all come from a young woman with Graves' hyperthyroidism that later progressed to Graves' ophthalmopathy.

This clonotype has just a few counts. The chain uses TRBV4-1 and TRBJ2-3; 7 bases line up with TRBD2. V was pared by 0 bases and J by 6 bases, with 9 bases of the junction left unmatched. Germline V gives CDR1 MGHRA, CDR2 YSYEKL. There are 16 residues in the CDR3. CDR3 amino acids: CASSQDQTGGGDTQYF. The CDR3 nucleotides read TGCGCCAGCAGCCAAGATCAGACGGGAGGAGGGGATACGCAGTATTTT.

This clonotype was detected many times. The CDR3 is CASSFQGLNTEAFF. Here the CDR3 DNA reads TGTGCCAGCAGTTTCCAGGGCTTGAACACTGAAGCTTTCTTT. The rearrangement links TRBV28 to TRBJ1-1, with D possibly TRBD1 on 5 matching bases. Looked up from germline, CDR1 is MDHEN and CDR2 is SYDVKM. The CDR3 is 14 amino acids. V was trimmed by 3 bases and J by 0 bases, leaving 8 bases between them. Looking up the rest from reference TRBV28 and TRBJ1-1 gives the full variable domain: DVKVTQSSRYLVKRTGEKVFLECVQDMDHENMFWYRQDPGLGLRLIYFSYDVKMKEKGDIPEGYSVSREKKERFSLILESASTNQTSMYLCASSFQGLNTEAFFGQGTRLTVV.

The rearrangement joins TRBV4-1 to TRBJ2-4, with D perhaps matching TRBD1 or TRBD2 (5 bases each). CDR1 MGHRA and CDR2 YSYEKL come from the germline V gene. The CDR3 is made up of 14 amino acids. Trimming left V 5 bases short and J 0 bases short, with 8 bases between. CDR3 region: CASSGDGAKNIQYF. Written as DNA, the CDR3 is TGCGCCAGCAGCGGGGACGGAGCCAAAAACATTCAGTACTTC.

This clonotype was found many times. The chain couples TRBV12-3 or TRBV12-4 to TRBJ1-1, with D unresolved. The CDR3 loop spans 13 amino acids. V lost 7 bases and J lost 2, with 11 bases in between. The CDR3 sequence is CASTVSSNTEAFF. The CDR3 DNA reads TGTGCCAGCACCGTGTCGTCTAACACTGAAGCTTTCTTT.

This clonotype was observed at least ten times. V and J are TRBV2 and TRBJ1-5; a possible D gene is TRBD1 (6 bases). The CDR3 covers 15 residues. V lost 8 bases and J 2 bases, leaving 16 bases between the germline ends. Germline-derived CDR1 and CDR2 are SNHLY and FYNNEI. CDR3 amino acids: CASGRGEDGNQPQHF. CDR3 bases: TGTGCCAGCGGAAGGGGGGAGGATGGCAATCAGCCCCAGCATTTT.

Only a few counts were recorded for this clonotype. The V and J genes are TRBV28 and TRBJ2-7; D possibly uses TRBD1 or TRBD2 (6 bases each). The ends were cut back, 8 bases at V and 1 base at J, with 12 bases in the middle. Per the germline V gene, CDR1 is MDHEN and CDR2 is SYDVKM. CDR3 size: 13 residues. The CDR3 reads CASGGRVSYEQYF. CDR3 coding DNA: TGTGCCAGCGGGGGGCGGGTATCCTACGAGCAGTACTTC.

In this sample, this clonotype turned up a few times. This chain joins TRBV3-1 and TRBJ2-5, with TRBD2 matching over 14 bases. The trim removed 0 bases at V and 6 bases at J, leaving 12 bases unmatched. This CDR3 spans 19 amino acids. Germline V lookup: CDR1 LGHDT, CDR2 YNNKEL (reference sequence). The CDR3 coding sequence is TGTGCCAGCAGCCAAGATCAAGGACTAGCGGGAGGTGTAAGGAAGACCCAGTACTTC. Amino acids: CASSQDQGLAGGVRKTQYF.

This clonotype was seen at least ten times. The gene calls are TRBV7-2 and TRBJ2-7; 13 nucleotides match TRBD2. Germline loops: CDR1 SGHTA, CDR2 FQGNSA. The CDR3 is 19 amino acids. Losses at the gene ends were 5 bases for V and 2 bases for J; bases not matched to a gene: 15. CDR3 sequence: CASSPAHGLAGVGPYEQYF. CDR3 nucleotide sequence: TGTGCCAGCAGCCCCGCACATGGACTAGCGGGAGTTGGACCCTACGAGCAGTACTTC.

This clonotype has ten or more counts. V is TRBV6-2 or TRBV6-3 and J is TRBJ2-7; 7 nucleotides match TRBD2. The CDR3 length is 15 residues. Germline CDR1 and CDR2: MNHEY and SVGEGT. With V trimmed by 2 bases and J by 4 bases, 8 bases remained unmatched. CDR3 coding DNA: TGTGCCAGCAGTTACGAGGGGTCTAGCGGATACGAGCAGTACTTC. Residues: CASSYEGSSGYEQYF.

This clonotype was seen many times. The chain is built from TRBV6-1 and TRBJ1-2, with TRBD1 as a possible D gene (6 bases). The CDR3 has 16 residues. Trimming took 6 bases from V and 6 from J, leaving 23 bases between them. In germline, CDR1 is MNHNS, CDR2 SASEGT. CDR3 DNA sequence: TGTGCCAGCAGCCCCCGACAGGTGGGCCGAACTAATGGCTACACCTTC. Its protein is CASSPRQVGRTNGYTF.

This clonotype was picked up many times. The rearrangement uses TRBV7-9 and TRBJ2-7, with a weak D call TRBD2 (6 bases). The CDR3 is 16 residues long. Trimming took off 5 bases at V and 4 bases at J, with 21 bases between the two ends. CDR1 and CDR2 (germline): SEHNR, FQNEAQ (reference sequence). CDR3 nucleotides: TGTGCCAGCAGCCACCAACCGGGCCGCCGGGGGTACGAGCAGTACTTC. This encodes CASSHQPGRRGYEQYF.

About this clonotype itself: A much more abundant neighbour one base away suggests this may be a read error. The rearrangement uses TRBV5-6 and TRBJ1-2, with a tentative D call TRBD1 (5 bases). This CDR3 spans 14 amino acids. In germline, CDR1 is SGHDT, CDR2 YYEEEE. CDR3 DNA: TGTGCCAGCAGCTTGAGCGCCCGGGGGTATGGCCACACCTTC. The encoded protein is CASSLSARGYGHTF.

This clonotype was found many times. The genes are TRBV6-2 or TRBV6-3 and TRBJ2-3; D perhaps matches TRBD2 (6 bases). CDR1 and CDR2 from the germline V gene are MNHEY and SVGEGT. Trimming stripped 6 bases from V and 2 bases from J, with 12 bases between. The CDR3 covers 14 residues. The CDR3 sequence: CASRDYLHTDTQYF. DNA for the CDR3: TGTGCCAGCAGGGACTACCTCCACACAGATACGCAGTATTTT.

V and J are TRBV7-9 and TRBJ1-6; D unclear. V lost 3 bases, J lost 7 bases, and 4 bases lay in between. CDR1 is SEHNR, CDR2 FQNEAQ, per germline (reference sequence). The CDR3 has 12 residues. The CDR3, as DNA: TGTGCCAGCAGCTTCATCAATTCACCCCTCCACTTT. Its translation is CASSFINSPLHF.

This clonotype has at least ten counts. The rearrangement uses TRBV7-2 and TRBJ2-5; 7 nucleotides match TRBD1. This CDR3 region has 13 residues. V dropped 5 bases and J dropped 5; count of bases not matched to a gene: 5. In germline, CDR1 is SGHTA, CDR2 FQGNSA. CDR3 sequence (DNA): TGTGCCAGCAGCCGGGACAGTACGGAGACCCAGTACTTC. Protein product: CASSRDSTETQYF.

This clonotype was observed a handful of times. The chain uses TRBV7-6 and TRBJ2-2; D remains unclear. The CDR3 covers 14 residues. Deletions cut 0 bases from V and 6 bases from J, with 8 bases between. Germline loops: CDR1 SGHVS, CDR2 FNYEAQ. The CDR3 sequence: CASSLAPTPGELFF. Here the CDR3 DNA reads TGTGCCAGCAGCTTAGCGCCCACGCCCGGGGAGCTGTTTTTT.

This clonotype was recorded many times. This chain connects TRBV6-1 to TRBJ2-5, with TRBD1 matching 8 bases. V lost 7 bases to trimming and J lost 4 bases; unmatched junction nucleotides: 8. This CDR3 has 14 amino acids. CDR1 is MNHNS and CDR2 is SASEGT in the germline V gene. CDR3 residues: CASMHGQGAETQYF. The DNA of the CDR3 is TGTGCCAGCATGCACGGGCAGGGGGCAGAGACCCAGTACTTC.

This clonotype was found a few times. This sequence joins TRBV5-4 and TRBJ2-1; 7 nucleotides match TRBD2. V dropped 4 bases and J dropped 2; count of bases not matched to a gene: 3. The CDR3 extends over 14 amino acids. Germline CDR1 SGHNT, CDR2 YYREEE (reference sequence). The CDR3: CASSPREAYNEQFF. The CDR3 nucleotides read TGTGCCAGCAGCCCCCGGGAGGCCTACAATGAGCAGTTCTTC. Using reference TRBV5-4 and TRBJ2-1 for the parts outside the CDR3, the full variable domain is ETGVTQSPTHLIKTRGQQVTLRCSSQSGHNTVSWYQQALGQGPQFIFQYYREEENGRGNFPPRFSGLQFPNYSSELNVNALELDDSALYLCASSPREAYNEQFFGPGTRLTVL.

V is TRBV19 and J is TRBJ1-1; D possibly corresponds to TRBD1 (5 bases). CDR1 is LNHDA, CDR2 SQIVND, per germline (reference sequence). V was pared by 6 bases and J by 6 bases, with 17 bases between. The CDR3 is made up of 14 amino acids. As DNA, the CDR3 is TGTGCCAGTAGGACCGATGGGGCGCTGGCTGAAGCTTTCTTT. This encodes CASRTDGALAEAFF. Complete variable domain (other parts from reference TRBV19 and TRBJ1-1): DGGITQSPKYLFRKEGQNVTLSCEQNLNHDAMYWYRQDPGQGLRLIYYSQIVNDFQKGDIAEGYSVSREKKESFPLTVTSAQKNPTAFYLCASRTDGALAEAFFGQGTRLTVV.

A remark on this clonotype: A much larger clonotype is one base distant, so this may be a read error. This chain connects TRBV30 to TRBJ2-3; D ambiguous. Germline V gene sequence: CDR1 GTSNPN, CDR2 SVGIG (reference sequence). The CDR3 is made up of 13 amino acids. The CDR3 coding sequence is TGTGCCTGGAGTGTACTGACCTCCAATACGCACTATTTT. It encodes CAWSVLTSNTHYF.

This clonotype showed up just a few times. The rearrangement links TRBV5-1 to TRBJ2-2; 8 bases agree with TRBD1. With 1 base clipped from V and 6 bases from J, the junction kept 8 bases outside the gene matches. CDR3 length: 16 amino acids. CDR1 and CDR2 from the germline V gene are SGHRS and YFSETQ. CDR3 coding DNA: TGCGCCAGCAGCTTGACTGGACAGGGTACGGCCGGGGAGCTGTTTTTT. It is translated as CASSLTGQGTAGELFF.

This clonotype was seen many times. This chain joins TRBV27 and TRBJ1-2; possible D gene TRBD1, 5 bases. CDR1 MNHEY and CDR2 SMNVEV come from the germline V gene (reference sequence). The CDR3 has 14 residues. Deletions cut 6 bases from V and 3 bases from J, with 14 bases between. This CDR3 reads CASRHSGTDYGYTF. In nucleotides, the CDR3 is TGTGCCAGCAGGCACTCCGGGACGGACTATGGCTACACCTTC.

The table lists this clonotype with many counts. This rearrangement joins TRBV7-9 to TRBJ2-5; D is perhaps TRBD2 (5 bases). Trimming cost V 5 bases and J 13 bases, with 20 bases left between them. Germline V gene sequence: CDR1 SEHNR, CDR2 FQNEAQ (reference sequence). The CDR3 consists of 13 residues. As DNA, the CDR3 is TGTGCCAGCAGCCCGGACTTCCCAACTTTGTTGTACTTC. This translates into CASSPDFPTLLYF.

CDR3 DNA: TGTGCCAGCAGCTTCCCGGGACATAACACTGAAGCTTTCTTT. This gives the protein CASSFPGHNTEAFF. This chain joins TRBV7-9 and TRBJ1-1, with a weak D call TRBD1 (6 bases). V lost 3 bases to trimming and J lost 2 bases, with 10 bases between them. The CDR3 runs 14 residues. In germline, CDR1 is SEHNR, CDR2 FQNEAQ (reference sequence).

At least ten counts were recorded for this clonotype. CDR3 nucleotide sequence: TGCGCCAGCAGCTTTTTACGGGTCGAGTCGAATGAGCAGTTCTTC. As protein: CASSFLRVESNEQFF. The chain combines TRBV5-1 with TRBJ2-1; D is uncertain. Germline V CDR1 and CDR2: SGHRS, YFSETQ. V was pared by 2 bases and J by 7 bases, with 16 bases between. The CDR3 has 15 residues. Supplemented by reference TRBV5-1 and TRBJ2-1, the full variable domain reads KAGVTQTPRYLIKTRGQQVTLSCSPISGHRSVSWYQQTPGQGLQFLFEYFSETQRNKGNFPGRFSGRQFSNSRSEMNVSTLELGDSALYLCASSFLRVESNEQFFGPGTRLTVL.

Concerning this clonotype: A much larger clone differs from this one at a single base, so this may be a read error. The V gene is TRBV20-1, the J gene TRBJ2-5; 8 bases fit TRBD2. Germline V gene lookup returns CDR1 DFQATT and CDR2 SNEGSKA (reference sequence). This CDR3 has 16 residues. CDR3 sequence reads: CSARFYGRGIQETLYF. For the CDR3, the DNA is TGCAGTGCTAGATTCTACGGGAGGGGGATCCAAGAGACCCTGTACTTC.